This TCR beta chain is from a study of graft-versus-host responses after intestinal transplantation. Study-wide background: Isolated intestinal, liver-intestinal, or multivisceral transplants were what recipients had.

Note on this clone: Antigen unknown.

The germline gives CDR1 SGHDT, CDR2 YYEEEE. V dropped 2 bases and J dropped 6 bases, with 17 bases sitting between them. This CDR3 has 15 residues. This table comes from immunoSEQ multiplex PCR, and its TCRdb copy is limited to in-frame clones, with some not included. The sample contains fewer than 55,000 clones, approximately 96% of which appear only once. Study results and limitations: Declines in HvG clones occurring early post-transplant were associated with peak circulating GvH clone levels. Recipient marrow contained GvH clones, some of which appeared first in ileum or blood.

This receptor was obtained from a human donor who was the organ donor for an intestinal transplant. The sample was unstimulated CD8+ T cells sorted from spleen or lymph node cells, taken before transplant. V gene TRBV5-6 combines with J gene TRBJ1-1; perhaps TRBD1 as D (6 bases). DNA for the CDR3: TGTGCCAGCAGCTTTGGAGGGGGGCGCCTGCCTGAAGCTTTCTTT. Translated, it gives CASSFGGGRLPEAFF.